These 16 T cell receptor beta chains came from one sample sequenced in a study of blood T cell repertoires in COVID-19. The method was immunoSEQ multiplex PCR; TCRdb's version includes in-frame clones alone and lacks a portion of them. The sample lists just under 55,000 clones, 80% to 85% seen once, with 1.9% in the top ten. Sequencing input: peripheral blood. The receptors come from a woman in her fifties or sixties with acute or convalescent COVID-19.

The CDR3 bases are TGTGCCAGCAGCGTAGACGGGATCTCCTACAATGAGCAGTTCTTC. It translates to CASSVDGISYNEQFF. The chain has TRBV9 and TRBJ2-1; D is perhaps TRBD2 (5 bases). Deletions cut 0 bases from V and 0 bases from J, with 7 bases between. The germline V gene has CDR1 SGDLS and CDR2 YYNGEE. The CDR3 loop spans 15 amino acids.

This chain connects TRBV7-2 to TRBJ2-1; 9 bases match TRBD2. J was trimmed by 8 bases and V by 1 base; bases with no gene match: 3. The CDR3 covers 14 residues. Germline CDR1 reads SGHTA; CDR2 reads FQGNSA. In DNA, the CDR3 is TGTGCCAGCAGCTTAGAAACTAGCGGGTATGAGCAGTTCTTC. This sequence encodes CASSLETSGYEQFF.

This sequence joins TRBV18 and TRBJ1-2, with 11 bases that match TRBD1. Germline values: CDR1 KGHSH, CDR2 LQKENI. The CDR3 length is 14 residues. The J segment lost 12 bases and the V segment lost 4 bases, leaving 10 bases of the junction unmatched. The CDR3 nucleotides are TGTGCCAGCTCACTTACCGGGACAGGGGGTGATGACACCTTC. This codes for CASSLTGTGGDDTF.

This chain uses TRBV2 with TRBJ1-2; D is uncertain. CDR3 length: 14 amino acids. Trimming removed 4 bases from V and 2 bases from J, with 11 bases in between. CDR1 is SNHLY, CDR2 FYNNEI, per germline. The CDR3 here is CASSGRRLNYGYTF. The CDR3 bases are TGTGCCAGCAGTGGACGGAGATTAAACTATGGCTACACCTTC.

The chain joins TRBV5-6 to TRBJ2-2; TRBD2 aligns across 11 bases. The CDR3 is 18 residues long. V was pared by 2 bases and J by 5 bases, with 11 bases of the junction left unmatched. Germline CDR1 is SGHDT and CDR2 is YYEEEE. CDR3 sequence: CASSLIELAGDSTGELFF. In DNA, the CDR3 is TGTGCCAGCAGCTTAATCGAACTAGCGGGAGATTCAACCGGGGAGCTGTTTTTT.

The chain links TRBV18 to TRBJ1-4; TRBD1 matches at 9 bases. The CDR3 has 18 amino acids. V lost 2 bases to trimming and J lost 0 bases; unmatched junction nucleotides: 7. CDR1 KGHSH and CDR2 LQKENI come from the germline V gene. In nucleotides, the CDR3 is TGTGCCAGCTCACCATTTAAGGGACAGGGAACAACTAATGAAAAACTGTTTTTT. Residues: CASSPFKGQGTTNEKLFF.

This chain connects TRBV7-2 to TRBJ1-5; possible D gene TRBD1, 5 bases. Trimming shortened V by 1 base and J by 2 bases, and 12 bases separated the two germline ends. Germline loops: CDR1 SGHTA, CDR2 FQGNSA. The CDR3 has 16 amino acids. The CDR3 here is CASSLEGRAGNQPQHF. The CDR3 nucleotides read TGTGCCAGCAGCTTAGAGGGGCGTGCGGGCAATCAGCCCCAGCATTTT.

This rearrangement joins TRBV4-1 to TRBJ1-1; 7 bases are a match to TRBD1. The CDR3 totals 15 residues. Germline CDR1 is MGHRA and CDR2 is YSYEKL. V gave up 4 bases and J gave up 1 base; unmatched junction bases: 6. CDR3 region: CASSLTGQPNTEAFF. CDR3 DNA: TGCGCCAGCAGCCTAACGGGACAGCCGAACACTGAAGCTTTCTTT.

A single count supports this clone. The chain employs TRBV5-4 and TRBJ2-7, with D unclear. From germline, CDR1 is SGHNT and CDR2 YYREEE (reference sequence). V gave up 1 base and J gave up 6 bases, with 8 bases separating them. The CDR3 is 12 residues long. The CDR3 protein is CASSLNSAEQYF. As DNA, the CDR3 is TGTGCCAGCAGCTTGAATAGTGCCGAGCAGTACTTC.

The CDR3 reads CASSSGTGSDTQYF. The CDR3 DNA is TGTGCCAGCAGCTCCGGGACAGGGTCCGATACGCAGTATTTT. The chain carries TRBV11-3 and TRBJ2-3; TRBD1 matches at 9 bases. From germline, CDR1 is SGHNT and CDR2 YENEEA. The CDR3 loop spans 14 amino acids. V lost 4 bases, J lost 6 bases, and 5 bases stayed unmatched.

This rearrangement joins TRBV5-1 to TRBJ2-1; D possibly corresponds to TRBD2 (6 bases). This CDR3 is 17 amino acids long. Deletions cut 0 bases from V and 1 base from J, with 14 bases between. Germline loops: CDR1 SGHRS, CDR2 YFSETQ. The CDR3 loop is CASSLGNLAKSYNEQFF. CDR3 DNA sequence: TGCGCCAGCAGCTTGGGGAATCTAGCGAAATCCTACAATGAGCAGTTCTTC.

In DNA, the CDR3 is TGCGCCAGCAGCCTAACTAGCGGGGGGCTCCAAGAGACCCAGTACTTC. This translates into CASSLTSGGLQETQYF. The chain recombines TRBV5-1 with TRBJ2-5; TRBD2 aligns across 12 bases. Germline V gene sequence: CDR1 SGHRS, CDR2 YFSETQ. CDR3 size: 16 residues. V gave up 4 bases and J gave up 1 base; unmatched junction bases: 5.

This sequence joins TRBV19 and TRBJ1-4; possibly TRBD1 for D (5 bases). CDR1 and CDR2 from the germline V gene are LNHDA and SQIVND (reference sequence). V was clipped by 1 base and J by 5 bases, with 11 bases between them. The CDR3 loop spans 15 amino acids. CDR3 amino acids: CASSIVGGANEKLFF. In DNA form, the CDR3 reads TGTGCCAGTAGTATAGTAGGCGGGGCGAATGAAAAACTGTTTTTT.

The chain joins TRBV28 to TRBJ1-5; D call uncertain. Deletions cut 10 bases from V and 7 bases from J, with 20 bases between. The CDR3 contains 14 residues. The germline V gene encodes CDR1 MDHEN and CDR2 SYDVKM. DNA for the CDR3: TGTGCCACCTCCACCCAAGGGTGGAGGCAGCCCCAGCATTTT. Encoded protein: CATSTQGWRQPQHF.

The rearrangement joins TRBV7-3 to TRBJ2-3, with 8 nucleotides matching TRBD2. Trimming at V came to 2 bases and at J to 0 bases, leaving 4 bases not matched to a gene. Germline V lookup: CDR1 SGHTA, CDR2 FQGTGA. The CDR3 is made up of 16 amino acids. CDR3 residues: CASSLVPSGSTDTQYF. The DNA of the CDR3 is TGTGCCAGCAGCTTAGTCCCTAGCGGGAGCACAGATACGCAGTATTTT.

This chain joins TRBV6-2 or TRBV6-3 and TRBJ2-7, with no clear D. Trimming cost V 0 bases and J 6 bases, with 3 bases left between them. This CDR3 has 11 residues. Germline V gene sequence: CDR1 MNHEY, CDR2 SVGEGT. CDR3 loop: CASSYSLEQYF. The CDR3 DNA follows: TGTGCCAGCAGTTACTCCCTCGAGCAGTACTTC.